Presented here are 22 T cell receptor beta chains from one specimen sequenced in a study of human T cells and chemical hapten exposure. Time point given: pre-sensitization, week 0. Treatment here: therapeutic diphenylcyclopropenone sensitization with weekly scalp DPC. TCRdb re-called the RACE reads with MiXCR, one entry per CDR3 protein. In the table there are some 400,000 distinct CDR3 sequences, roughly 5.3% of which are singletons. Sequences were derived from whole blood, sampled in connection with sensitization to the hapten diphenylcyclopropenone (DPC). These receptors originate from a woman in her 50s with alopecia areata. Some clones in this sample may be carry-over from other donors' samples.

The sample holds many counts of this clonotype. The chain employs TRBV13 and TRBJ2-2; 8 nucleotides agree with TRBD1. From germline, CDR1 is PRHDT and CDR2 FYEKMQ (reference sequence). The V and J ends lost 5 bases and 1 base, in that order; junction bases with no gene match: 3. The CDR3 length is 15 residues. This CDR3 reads CASSQGQENTGELFF. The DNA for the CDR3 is TGTGCCAGCAGCCAGGGACAGGAGAACACCGGGGAGCTGTTTTTT.

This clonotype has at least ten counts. This CDR3 reads CASSSHPSTEFNQPQHF. The DNA for the CDR3 is TGTGCCAGCAGTTCCCACCCCTCGACGGAATTCAATCAGCCCCAGCATTTT. The rearrangement links TRBV12-3 or TRBV12-4 to TRBJ1-5; no firm D call. V was trimmed by 4 bases and J by 3 bases, leaving 19 bases between them. The CDR3 spans 17 residues.

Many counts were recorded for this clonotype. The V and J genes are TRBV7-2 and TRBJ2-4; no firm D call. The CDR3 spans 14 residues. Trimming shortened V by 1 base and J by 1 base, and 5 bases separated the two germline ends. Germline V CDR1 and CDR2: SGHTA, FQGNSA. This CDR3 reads CASSLDGAKNIQYF. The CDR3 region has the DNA TGTGCCAGCAGCTTAGATGGGGCCAAAAACATTCAGTACTTC.

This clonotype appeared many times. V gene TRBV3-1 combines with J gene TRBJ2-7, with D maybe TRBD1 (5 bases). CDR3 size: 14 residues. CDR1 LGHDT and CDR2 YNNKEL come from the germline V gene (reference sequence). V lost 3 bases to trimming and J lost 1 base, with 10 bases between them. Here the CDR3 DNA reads TGTGCCAGCAGCCAGGGGCCTACTTCCTACGAGCAGTACTTC. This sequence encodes CASSQGPTSYEQYF.

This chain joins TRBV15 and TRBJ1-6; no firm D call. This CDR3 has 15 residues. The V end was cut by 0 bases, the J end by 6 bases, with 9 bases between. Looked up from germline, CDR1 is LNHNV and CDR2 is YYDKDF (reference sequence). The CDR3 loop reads CATSRDPRINSPLHF. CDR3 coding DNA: TGTGCCACCAGCAGAGATCCCCGAATTAATTCACCCCTCCACTTT.

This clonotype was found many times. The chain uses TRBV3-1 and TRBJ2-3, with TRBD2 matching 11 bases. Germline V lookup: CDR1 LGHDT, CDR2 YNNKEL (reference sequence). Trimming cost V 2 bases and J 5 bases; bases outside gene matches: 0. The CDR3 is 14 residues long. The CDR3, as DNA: TGTGCCAGCAGCCAAACTAGCGGGGGAGATACGCAGTATTTT. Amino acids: CASSQTSGGDTQYF.

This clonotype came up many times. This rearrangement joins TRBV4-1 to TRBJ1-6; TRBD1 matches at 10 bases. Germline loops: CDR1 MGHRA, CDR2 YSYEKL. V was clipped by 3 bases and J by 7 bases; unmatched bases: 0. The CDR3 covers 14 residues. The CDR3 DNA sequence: TGCGCCAGCAGCCAGGACAGGGGGAATTCACCCCTCCACTTT. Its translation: CASSQDRGNSPLHF.

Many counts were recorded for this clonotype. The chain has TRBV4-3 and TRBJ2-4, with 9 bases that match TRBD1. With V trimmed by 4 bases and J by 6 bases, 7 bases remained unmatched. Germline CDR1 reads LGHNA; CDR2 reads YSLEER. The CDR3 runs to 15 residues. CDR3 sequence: CASSPSGTGLNIQYF. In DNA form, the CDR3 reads TGCGCCAGCAGCCCCTCGGGGACAGGGCTAAACATTCAGTACTTC.

The CDR3 sequence: CSVERDRGNTEAFF. In nucleotides, the CDR3 is TGCAGCGTTGAGAGGGACAGGGGGAACACTGAAGCTTTCTTT. The chain employs TRBV29-1 and TRBJ1-1, with 10 bases aligning to TRBD1. The CDR3 contains 14 residues. CDR1 is SQVTM and CDR2 is ANQGSEA in the germline V gene. V lost 3 bases and J lost 1; bases outside the gene matches: 2.

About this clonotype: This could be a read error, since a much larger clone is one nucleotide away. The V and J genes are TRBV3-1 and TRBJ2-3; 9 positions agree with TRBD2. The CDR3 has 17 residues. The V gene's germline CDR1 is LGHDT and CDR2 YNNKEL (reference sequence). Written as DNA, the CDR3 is TGTGCCAGCAGCAAAGATCACGCGGGGGGGCTCGGAGATACGCAGTATTTT. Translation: CASSKDHAGGLGDTQYF.

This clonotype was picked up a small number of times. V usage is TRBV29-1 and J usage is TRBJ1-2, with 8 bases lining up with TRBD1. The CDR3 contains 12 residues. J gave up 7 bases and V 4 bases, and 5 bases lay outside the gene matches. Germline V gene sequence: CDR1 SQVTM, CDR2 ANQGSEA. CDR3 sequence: CSVAGQGVGYTF. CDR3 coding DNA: TGCAGCGTTGCAGGACAGGGAGTTGGCTACACCTTC.

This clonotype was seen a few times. The CDR3 region is CASSQRGYNQPQHF. In DNA, the CDR3 is TGTGCCAGCAGCCAAAGGGGGTACAATCAGCCCCAGCATTTT. V usage is TRBV14 and J usage is TRBJ1-5; D is perhaps TRBD1 (6 bases). Trimming shortened V by 2 bases and J by 3 bases, and 8 bases separated the two germline ends. The CDR3 runs 14 residues. Germline V gives CDR1 SGHDN, CDR2 FVKESK.

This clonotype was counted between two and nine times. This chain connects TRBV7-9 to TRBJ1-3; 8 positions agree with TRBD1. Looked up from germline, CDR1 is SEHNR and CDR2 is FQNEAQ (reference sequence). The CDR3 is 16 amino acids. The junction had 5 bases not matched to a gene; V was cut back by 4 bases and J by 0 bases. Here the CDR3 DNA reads TGTGCCAGCAGCTCGACAGGGGCTGCCTCTGGAAACACCATATATTTT. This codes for CASSSTGAASGNTIYF.

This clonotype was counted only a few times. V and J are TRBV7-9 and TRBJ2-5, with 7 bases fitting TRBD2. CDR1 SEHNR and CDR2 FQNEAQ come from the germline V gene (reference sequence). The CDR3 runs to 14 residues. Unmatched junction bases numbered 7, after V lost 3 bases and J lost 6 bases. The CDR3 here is CASSFGAGDQTQYF. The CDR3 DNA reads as TGTGCCAGCAGCTTCGGGGCGGGAGACCAGACCCAGTACTTC.

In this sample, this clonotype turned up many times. CDR3 region: CASSQERGRVTDTQYF. In DNA, the CDR3 is TGCGCCAGCAGCCAAGAGCGCGGGCGGGTCACAGATACGCAGTATTTT. V is TRBV4-1 and J is TRBJ2-3; D perhaps matches TRBD2 (5 bases). The CDR3 runs to 16 residues. The V end was cut by 0 bases, the J end by 2 bases, with 12 bases between. The germline CDR1 and CDR2 sequences are MGHRA and YSYEKL.

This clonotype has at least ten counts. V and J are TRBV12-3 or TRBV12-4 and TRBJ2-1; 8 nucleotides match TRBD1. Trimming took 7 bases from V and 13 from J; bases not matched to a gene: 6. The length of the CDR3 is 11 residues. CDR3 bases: TGTGCCAGCATCCGACAGGGGAAACAGTTCTTC. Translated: CASIRQGKQFF.

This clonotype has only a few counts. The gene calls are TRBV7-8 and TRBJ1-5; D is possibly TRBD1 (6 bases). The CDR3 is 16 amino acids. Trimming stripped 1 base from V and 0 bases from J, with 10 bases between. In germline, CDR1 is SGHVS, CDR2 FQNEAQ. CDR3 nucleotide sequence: TGTGCCAGCAGCTTAGGAGGCAGGGGTAGCAATCAGCCCCAGCATTTT. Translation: CASSLGGRGSNQPQHF.

The CDR3 region has the DNA TGTGCCAGCAGCTCGGATTTAGGGTCCTACAATGAGCAGTTCTTC. This encodes CASSSDLGSYNEQFF. The chain recombines TRBV5-4 with TRBJ2-1, with unresolved D. The V gene lost 3 bases and the J gene lost 1 base, with 11 bases spanning the gap. CDR3 length: 15 residues. CDR1 and CDR2 (germline): SGHNT, YYREEE (reference sequence).

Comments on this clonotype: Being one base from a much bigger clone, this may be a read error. For the CDR3, the DNA is TGTGCCAGCAGCTTAATCGGGGGCACAGATACGCAGTATTTT. This codes for CASSLIGGTDTQYF. The rearrangement uses TRBV7-6 and TRBJ2-3; TRBD2 is a possible D gene (5 bases). The V end lost 2 bases, the J end lost 1 base, and 7 bases lay between the germline ends. The CDR3 has 14 amino acids. CDR1 and CDR2 (germline): SGHVS, FNYEAQ. The whole variable domain, remainder taken from reference TRBV7-6 and TRBJ2-3, is GAGVSQSPRYKVTKRGQDVALRCDPISGHVSLYWYRQALGQGPEFLTYFNYEAQQDKSGLPNDRFSAERPEGSISTLTIQRTEQRDSAMYRCASSLIGGTDTQYFGPGTRLTVL.

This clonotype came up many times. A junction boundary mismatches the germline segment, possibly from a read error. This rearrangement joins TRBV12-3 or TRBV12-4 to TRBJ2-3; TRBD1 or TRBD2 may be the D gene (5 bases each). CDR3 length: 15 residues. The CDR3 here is CASSFGTPSTDTQYF. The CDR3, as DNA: TGTGCCAGCAGTTTTGGGACGCCTAGCACAGATACTCAGTATTTT.

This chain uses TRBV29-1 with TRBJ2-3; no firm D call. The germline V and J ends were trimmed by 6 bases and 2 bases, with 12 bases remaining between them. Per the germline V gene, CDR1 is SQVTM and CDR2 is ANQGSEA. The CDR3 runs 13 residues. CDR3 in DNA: TGCAGCGTCCATGGGGAATTCACAGATACGCAGTATTTT. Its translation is CSVHGEFTDTQYF.

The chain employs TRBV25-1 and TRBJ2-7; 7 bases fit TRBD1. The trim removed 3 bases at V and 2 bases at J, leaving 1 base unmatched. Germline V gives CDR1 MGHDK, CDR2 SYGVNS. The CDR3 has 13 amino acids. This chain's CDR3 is CASSETGTYEQYF. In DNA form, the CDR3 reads TGTGCCAGCAGTGAGACAGGGACCTACGAGCAGTACTTC.